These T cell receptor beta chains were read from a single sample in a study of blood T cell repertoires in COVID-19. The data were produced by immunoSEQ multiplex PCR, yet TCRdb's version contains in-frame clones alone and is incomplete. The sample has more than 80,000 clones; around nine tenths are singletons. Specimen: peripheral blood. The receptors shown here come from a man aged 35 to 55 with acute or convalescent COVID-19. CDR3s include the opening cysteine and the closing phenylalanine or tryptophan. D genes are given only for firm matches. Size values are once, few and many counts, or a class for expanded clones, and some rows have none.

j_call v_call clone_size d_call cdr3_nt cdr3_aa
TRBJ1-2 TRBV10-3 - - TGTGCCGGAGCCCCGGCGGGAGACTATGGCTACACCTTC CAGAPAGDYGYTF
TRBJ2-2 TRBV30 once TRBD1 TGTGCCTGGAGTCTCCGGGACAGGGGAGCCGGGGAGCTGTTTTTT CAWSLRDRGAGELFF
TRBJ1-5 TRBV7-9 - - TGTGCCAGCAGCCTCCCAGATCAGCCCCAGCATTTT CASSLPDQPQHF
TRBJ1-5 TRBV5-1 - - TGCGCCAGCAGCCCTGGGGGGGCGTTACCCCAGCATTTT CASSPGGALPQHF
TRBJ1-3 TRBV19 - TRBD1 TGTGCCAGTACCCGGGACAGGGCCTTCTCTGGAAACACCATATATTTT CASTRDRAFSGNTIYF
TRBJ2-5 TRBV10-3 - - TGTGCCATCAGCGCCCCTGGAGGAGACCAAGAGACCCAGTACTTC CAISAPGGDQETQYF
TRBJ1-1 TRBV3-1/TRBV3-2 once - TGTGCCAGCAGCCTGCGGGATGAAGCTTTCTTT CASSLRDEAFF
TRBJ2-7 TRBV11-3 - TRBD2 TGTGCCAGCAGCGGCGGGACTAGCGGCCACTACGAGCAGTACTTC CASSGGTSGHYEQYF
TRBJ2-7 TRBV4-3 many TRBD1 TGCGCCAGCAGCCAAGATCTCGGGACAGGTAGCTCCTACGAGCAGTACTTC CASSQDLGTGSSYEQYF
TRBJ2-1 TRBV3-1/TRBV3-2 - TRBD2 TGTGCCAGCAGCCAGGGACTAGCGGGAGACTACAATGAGCAGTTCTTC CASSQGLAGDYNEQFF
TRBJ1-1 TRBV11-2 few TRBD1 TGTGCCAGCAGCTTCCAGGGGGAATTCACTGAAGCTTTCTTT CASSFQGEFTEAFF
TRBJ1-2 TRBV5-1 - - TGCGCCAGCAGCTTGGAGGGAGACAACTATGGCTACACCTTC CASSLEGDNYGYTF
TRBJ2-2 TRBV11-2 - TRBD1 TGTGCCAGCAGCTTCGGACAGGGGGACACCGGGGAGCTGTTTTTT CASSFGQGDTGELFF
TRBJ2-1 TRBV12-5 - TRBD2 TGTGCTAGTGGTTTGGTAGGATTCGCTAGCGGGACTAATGAGCAGTTCTTC CASGLVGFASGTNEQFF
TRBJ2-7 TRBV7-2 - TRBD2 TGTGCCAGCAGCTTAAAACTAGCGGGGTACGAGCAGTACTTC CASSLKLAGYEQYF
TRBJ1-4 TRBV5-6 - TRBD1 TGTGCCAGCAGCTTGCAGGGGGAGAGTGAAAAACTGTTTTTT CASSLQGESEKLFF
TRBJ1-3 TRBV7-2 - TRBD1 TGTGCCAGCAGCGCCGACAGGGATGTAAACACCATATATTTT CASSADRDVNTIYF
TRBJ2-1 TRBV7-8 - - TGTGCCAGCAGCTTAGCGACCCCGGGAGTGGGATACAATGAGCAGTTCTTC CASSLATPGVGYNEQFF
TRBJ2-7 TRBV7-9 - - TGTGCCAGCAGCCCCCCGAGCTCCTACGAGCAGTACTTC CASSPPSSYEQYF
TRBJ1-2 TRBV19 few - TGTGCCAGTAGTATGACTAAAAACTATGGCTACACCTTC CASSMTKNYGYTF
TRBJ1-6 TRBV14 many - TGTGCCAGCAGCCCGGGACTGTTTAATTCACCCCTCCACTTT CASSPGLFNSPLHF
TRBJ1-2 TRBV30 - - TGTGCCTCGAGGAGGGAAAATGGCTACACCTTC CASRRENGYTF
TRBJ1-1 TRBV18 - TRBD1 TGTGCCAGCTCACCAAGACAGGGGATGTACACTGAAGCTTTCTTT CASSPRQGMYTEAFF
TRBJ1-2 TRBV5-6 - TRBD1 TGTGCCAGCAGCAGGGACAGGGGAAACTATGGCTACACCTTC CASSRDRGNYGYTF
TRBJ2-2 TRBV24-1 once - TGTGCCACCAGTGATTTAGCTGCCGGGGAGCTGTTTTTT CATSDLAAGELFF
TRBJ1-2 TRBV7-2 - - TGTGCCAGCAGCGCAGGGAGGGGATATGGCTACACCTTC CASSAGRGYGYTF
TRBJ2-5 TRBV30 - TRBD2 TGTGCCTGGAGTCCCCGACTAGCGGGGCTACAAACCCAGTACTTC CAWSPRLAGLQTQYF
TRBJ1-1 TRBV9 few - TGTGCCAGCAGCCCAGGGAACACTGAAGCTTTCTTT CASSPGNTEAFF
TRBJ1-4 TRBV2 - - TGTGCCAGCAGTGTACGGGGTGGTGGTAATGAAAAACTGTTTTTT CASSVRGGGNEKLFF
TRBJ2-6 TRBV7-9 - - TGTGCCAGCAGCTTAGTACTGGACAGCTCTGGGGCCAACGTCCTGACTTTC CASSLVLDSSGANVLTF
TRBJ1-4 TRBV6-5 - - TGTGCCAGCAGTTACTCGTGGGAGGGCGATGAAAAACTGTTTTTT CASSYSWEGDEKLFF
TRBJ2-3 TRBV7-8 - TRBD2 TGTGCCAGCAGCTCTTTAGCGGGCGGCACAGATACGCAGTATTTT CASSSLAGGTDTQYF
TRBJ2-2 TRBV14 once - TGTGCCAGCAGCCAAGGACGACCCCGGGCAGGGCCTAATTGGGGCGGGGAGCTGTTTTTT CASSQGRPRAGPNWGGELFF
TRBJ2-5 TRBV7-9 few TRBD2 TGTGCCAGCAGCTTAACTAGCGGAGGGGGGGCTCCAGAGACCCAGTACTTC CASSLTSGGGAPETQYF
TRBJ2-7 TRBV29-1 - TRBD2 TGCAGCGCTAGACTAGCGGGAAGGGGTGAGCAGTACTTC CSARLAGRGEQYF
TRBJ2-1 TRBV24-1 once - TGTGCCACCGGCAGGGGAGAATTCCGGGAGCAGTTCTTC CATGRGEFREQFF
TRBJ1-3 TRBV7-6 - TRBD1 TGTGCCAGCAGCCCTGGGACAGGGGGTGGAAACACCATATATTTT CASSPGTGGGNTIYF
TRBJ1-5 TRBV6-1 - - TGTGCCAGCAGTGAAGGCCTCGGGCAGCCCCAGCATTTT CASSEGLGQPQHF
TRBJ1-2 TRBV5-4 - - TGTGCCAGCAGCTTGGGACGGGGAGTCGTTGGCTACACCTTC CASSLGRGVVGYTF
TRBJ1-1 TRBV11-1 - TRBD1 TGTGCCAGCAGCTTAGTCGACAGGGGCACTGAAGCTTTCTTT CASSLVDRGTEAFF
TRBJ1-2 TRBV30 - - TGTGCCTGGAGTGAACCCCGGGGCTATGGCTACACCTTC CAWSEPRGYGYTF
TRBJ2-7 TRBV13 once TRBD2 TGTGCCAGCAGCTTAAGGGAGGGGCAGAACCTCAACGAGCAGTACTTC CASSLREGQNLNEQYF
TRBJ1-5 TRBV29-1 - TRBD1 TGCAGCGTTGGTCAGGGGGGTGGCAATCAGCCCCAGCATTTT CSVGQGGGNQPQHF
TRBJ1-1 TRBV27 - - TGTGCCAGCAGTCGTGCGGGGATTAACACTGAAGCTTTCTTT CASSRAGINTEAFF
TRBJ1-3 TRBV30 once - TGTGCCTGGAGTGTGGCAGGTGGAAACACCATATATTTT CAWSVAGGNTIYF
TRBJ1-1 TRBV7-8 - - TGTGCCAGCAGCTTAGCACAGAACACTGAAGCTTTCTTT CASSLAQNTEAFF
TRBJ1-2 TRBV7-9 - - TGTGCCAGCAGTTTTATCCAGGGGTTATTTTCTCAACTAGATGGCTACACCTTC CASSFIQGLFSQLDGYTF
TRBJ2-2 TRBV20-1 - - TGCAGTGCTAGTTTGCGGACCGGGGAGCTGTTTTTT CSASLRTGELFF
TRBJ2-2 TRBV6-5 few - TGTGCCAGCAGGAGCCTGAGCGCAAACACCGGGGAGCTGTTTTTT CASRSLSANTGELFF
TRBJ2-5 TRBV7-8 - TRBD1 TGTGCCAGCAGCTCTTGGACAGGGACAGAAGAGACCCAGTACTTC CASSSWTGTEETQYF
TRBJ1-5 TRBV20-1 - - TGCAGTGCTAGTATTTCAGGGTCGGAGCATCAGCCCCAGCATTTT CSASISGSEHQPQHF
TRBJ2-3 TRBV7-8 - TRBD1 TGTGCCAGCAGCCTAAGGGGGCAGTTAGGTACGCAGTATTTT CASSLRGQLGTQYF
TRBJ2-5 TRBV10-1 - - TGCGCCAGCAGTGAGGGCGGTAACCTTCAAGAGACCCAGTACTTC CASSEGGNLQETQYF
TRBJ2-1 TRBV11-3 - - TGTGCCAGCAGCTTAGATCTAAACCCCGAAAGCCACAATGAGCAGTTCTTC CASSLDLNPESHNEQFF